The 9 T cell receptor beta chains presented below share a single source sample, sequenced in a study of T cells in women clearing cervical HPV infection listed by TCRdb under 2018. The library came from the immunoSEQ multiplex PCR assay. TCRdb's version of the immuneACCESS table is confined to in-frame rearrangements and falls short of the full clone set. An unresolved V gene accounts for under half of the shortfall where checked; the remainder is of unknown origin. The table kept for this sample lists tens of thousands of clones. Approximately 6% of the sample goes to the ten largest clones. The source material was blood buffy coat. The receptors originated from a woman aged 18 to 75 with a cervical HPV16 infection that either progressed to CIN3+ or cleared (not recorded which).

Details on this clone: Sequencing ends 3 residues short of the CDR3 end; the germline J gene provides the rest. This chain uses TRBV24-1 with TRBJ2-1; a possible D gene is TRBD2 (6 bases). The CDR3 has 16 residues. Germline assignment: CDR1 KGHDR and CDR2 SFDVKD. Trimming removed 3 bases at V and 4 bases at J, with 15 bases between. CDR3 region: CATSDGGSGSYNEQFF. The CDR3 DNA, read in part, is TGTGCCACCAGTGATGGGGGGTCCGGCAGTTACAATGAG.

In the case of this clone: The read terminates 3 residues ahead of where the CDR3 ends, so the germline J gene completes it. The rearrangement links TRBV18 to TRBJ1-1; D possibly corresponds to TRBD1 (6 bases). Trimming left V 2 bases short and J 0 bases short, with 13 bases between. The CDR3 covers 16 residues. Germline V gene data show CDR1 as KGHSH and CDR2 as LQKENI. CDR3 DNA, as far as it was read: TGTGCCAGCTCACCAGGTTCGGCAGGGGTGAACACTGAA. Protein: CASSPGSAGVNTE. The complete CDR3 sequence is CASSPGSAGVNTEAFF.

For this clone: The observed sequence ends 3 residues before the CDR3 terminus, with the missing tail filled in from the germline J gene. The chain combines TRBV20-1 with TRBJ2-7; the D gene is possibly TRBD1 (6 bases). Germline assignment: CDR1 DFQATT and CDR2 SNEGSKA (reference sequence). The CDR3 is 13 amino acids. Trimming cost V 3 bases and J 5 bases, with 14 bases left between them. The sequenced part of the CDR3 DNA is TGCAGTGCTAGCAAAGAACAGGGAAACGAG. This sequence encodes CSASKEQGNE. The whole CDR3 is CSASKEQGNEQYF.

Comments on this clone: The CDR3 end lies 3 residues beyond the end of the read and is filled in from the germline J gene. This sequence joins TRBV20-1 and TRBJ2-1, with 7 bases aligning to TRBD2. Germline CDR1 and CDR2: DFQATT and SNEGSKA (reference sequence). The CDR3 totals 15 residues. V was pared by 6 bases and J by 8 bases, with 16 bases of the junction left unmatched. CDR3 region: CSAPWREIMGDEQFF. The CDR3 bases that were read are TGCAGTGCCCCTTGGCGGGAGATTATGGGCGATGAG.

On this clone: The read stops 3 residues short of the end of the CDR3; the missing end is completed from the germline J gene. The J gene is TRBJ2-1, the V gene TRBV6-1, with TRBD2 identical over 7 bases. Unmatched junction bases numbered 8, after V lost 4 bases and J lost 8 bases. The CDR3 covers 14 residues. CDR1 and CDR2 (germline): MNHNS, SASEGT. Partial CDR3 DNA: TGTGCCAGCAGTGCAAGGACTAGGGGCGATGAG. Translating gives CASSARTRGDE. The full CDR3 protein reads CASSARTRGDEQFF.

As concerns this clone: The read is 3 residues too short to cover the CDR3 end, so that end is filled in from the germline J gene. This sequence joins TRBV20-1 and TRBJ1-1; D may be TRBD1 (5 bases). V gave up 6 bases and J gave up 1 base, with 15 bases separating them. There are 14 residues in the CDR3. Germline V CDR1 and CDR2: DFQATT, SNEGSKA (reference sequence). Incomplete CDR3 DNA: TGCAGTGCCCCGGGACTCCTTGGGAACACTGAA. Translating it yields CSAPGLLGNTE. The full CDR3 reads CSAPGLLGNTEAFF.

On this clone: Read data end 3 residues before the CDR3 end; the end is taken from the germline J gene. The chain is built from TRBV6-1 and TRBJ2-1; tentatively, D is TRBD2 (6 bases). V was shortened by 4 bases and J by 1 base, with 14 bases between the two germline ends. Looked up from germline, CDR1 is MNHNS and CDR2 is SASEGT. This CDR3 spans 16 amino acids. The CDR3 sequence: CASSGGAIRSYNEQFF. The CDR3 DNA, read in part, is TGTGCCAGCAGTGGCGGGGCGATAAGGTCCTACAATGAG.

Details on this clone: Read sequence stops 3 residues before the CDR3 end, and the germline J gene provides the missing end. This chain uses TRBV18 with TRBJ1-6; D ambiguous. V lost 1 base to trimming and J lost 9 bases, with 13 bases between them. CDR3 length equals 15 residues. CDR1 KGHSH and CDR2 LQKENI come from the germline V gene. The CDR3 protein is CASSPQPISGSPLHF. Partial CDR3 DNA: TGTGCCAGCTCACCACAGCCCATCTCGGGTTCACCC.

In the case of this clone: From the germline J gene comes the end of the CDR3, since the read stops 3 residues before it. The rearrangement joins TRBV7-8 to TRBJ1-1; 9 positions match TRBD1. The V gene end was trimmed by 6 bases and the J gene end by 6 bases; junction bases not matched to a gene: 2. The CDR3 totals 12 residues. The V gene's germline CDR1 is SGHVS and CDR2 FQNEAQ. CDR3 in amino acids: CASSRDRAEAFF. The part of the CDR3 DNA that was read is TGTGCCAGCAGTCGGGACAGGGCTGAA.